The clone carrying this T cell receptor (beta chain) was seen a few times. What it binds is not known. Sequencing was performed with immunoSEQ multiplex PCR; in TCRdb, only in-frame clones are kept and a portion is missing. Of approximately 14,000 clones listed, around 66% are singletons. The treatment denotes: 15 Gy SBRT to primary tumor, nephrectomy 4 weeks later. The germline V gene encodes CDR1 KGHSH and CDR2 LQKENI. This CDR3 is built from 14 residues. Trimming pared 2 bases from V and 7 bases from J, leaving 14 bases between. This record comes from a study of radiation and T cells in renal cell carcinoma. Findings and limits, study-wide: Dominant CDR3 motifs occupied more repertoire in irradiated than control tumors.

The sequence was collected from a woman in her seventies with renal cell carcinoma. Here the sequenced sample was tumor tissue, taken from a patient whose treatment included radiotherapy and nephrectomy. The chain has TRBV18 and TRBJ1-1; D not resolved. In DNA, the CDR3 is TGTGCCAGCTCACCATCCAGTTCCGTGAATGAAGCTTTCTTT. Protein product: CASSPSSSVNEAFF.